Listed below are T cell receptor beta chains from one sample, sequenced in a study of T-cell memory formation after mild COVID-19. Each CDR3 protein gets one entry after TCRdb re-called the 5' RACE reads with MiXCR. The table shows fewer than 350,000 distinct CDR3 sequences, with 15% to 20% occurring only once. Sequenced: PBMCs or a T cell subset sorted from them (not recorded which). The origin of the receptors is a man aged 18 to 29 who had mild COVID-19 (a few samples of this study predate the infection). Cell type and time point are not known. CDR3s include the opening cysteine and the closing phenylalanine or tryptophan. The order of the fields is V gene, J gene, clone size, D gene, CDR3 protein, CDR3 DNA. The D gene is left open where the match is weak. Clone sizes are given selectively: once, few, many, or a class where the clone is expanded.

v_gene: TRBV6-5; j_gene: TRBJ2-1; abundance: NA; d_gene: NA; CDR3aa: CASSYSGRGVYNEQFF; CDR3nt: TGTGCCAGCAGTTACTCGGGCCGGGGAGTCTACAATGAGCAGTTCTTC
v_gene: TRBV6-4; j_gene: TRBJ2-1; abundance: NA; d_gene: NA; CDR3aa: CASSAQGAGGEQFF; CDR3nt: TGTGCCAGCAGTGCGCAAGGGGCAGGAGGTGAGCAGTTCTTC
v_gene: TRBV7-9; j_gene: TRBJ2-5; abundance: NA; d_gene: NA; CDR3aa: CASSLAVRAKETQYF; CDR3nt: TGTGCCAGCAGCTTAGCAGTCAGGGCTAAAGAGACCCAGTACTTC
v_gene: TRBV18; j_gene: TRBJ2-1; abundance: NA; d_gene: NA; CDR3aa: CASSPTREGTEQFF; CDR3nt: TGTGCCAGCTCACCAACCCGTGAGGGGACAGAGCAGTTCTTC
v_gene: TRBV6-5; j_gene: TRBJ2-1; abundance: many; d_gene: NA; CDR3aa: CASSYGNEQFF; CDR3nt: TGTGCCAGCAGTTATGGGAATGAGCAGTTCTTC
v_gene: TRBV20-1; j_gene: TRBJ2-6; abundance: NA; d_gene: NA; CDR3aa: CSAAQIPGHSSGANVLTF; CDR3nt: TGCAGTGCGGCCCAAATACCGGGACACAGCTCTGGGGCCAACGTCCTGACTTTC
v_gene: TRBV12-3/TRBV12-4; j_gene: TRBJ2-5; abundance: NA; d_gene: NA; CDR3aa: CASNPGEQETQYF; CDR3nt: TGTGCCAGCAACCCGGGGGAGCAAGAGACCCAGTACTTC
v_gene: TRBV5-6; j_gene: TRBJ1-2; abundance: NA; d_gene: NA; CDR3aa: CASGGRLGYTF; CDR3nt: TGTGCCAGTGGGGGGCGCCTTGGCTACACCTTC
v_gene: TRBV2; j_gene: TRBJ2-5; abundance: NA; d_gene: TRBD2; CDR3aa: CASRPLAGGSQETQYF; CDR3nt: TGTGCCAGCAGGCCCCTAGCGGGGGGCTCACAAGAGACCCAGTACTTC
v_gene: TRBV27; j_gene: TRBJ2-4; abundance: NA; d_gene: TRBD2; CDR3aa: CASSSGSGRGNIQYF; CDR3nt: TGTGCCAGCAGTTCGGGTAGCGGGAGGGGGAACATTCAGTACTTC
v_gene: TRBV6-5; j_gene: TRBJ1-1; abundance: few; d_gene: NA; CDR3aa: CASSYHPEGEAFF; CDR3nt: TGTGCCAGCAGTTACCACCCAGAGGGAGAAGCTTTCTTT
v_gene: TRBV7-9; j_gene: TRBJ2-7; abundance: NA; d_gene: NA; CDR3aa: CASSLSRDYEQYF; CDR3nt: TGTGCCAGCAGCTTATCTAGAGACTACGAGCAGTACTTC
v_gene: TRBV7-9; j_gene: TRBJ2-5; abundance: NA; d_gene: TRBD1; CDR3aa: CASSQGAWETQYF; CDR3nt: TGTGCCAGCAGCCAGGGGGCCTGGGAGACCCAGTACTTC
v_gene: TRBV6-2/TRBV6-3; j_gene: TRBJ1-2; abundance: many; d_gene: NA; CDR3aa: CASNDPGDSFYGYTF; CDR3nt: TGTGCCAGCAATGACCCAGGGGACTCTTTCTATGGCTACACCTTC
v_gene: TRBV5-5; j_gene: TRBJ2-5; abundance: few; d_gene: TRBD2; CDR3aa: CASSRSGGPQETQYF; CDR3nt: TGTGCCAGCAGCCGTAGCGGGGGCCCACAAGAGACCCAGTACTTC
v_gene: TRBV4-3; j_gene: TRBJ1-1; abundance: few; d_gene: TRBD1; CDR3aa: CASSPQLHRTGGDTEAFF; CDR3nt: TGCGCCAGCAGCCCACAGTTACACCGCACAGGGGGGGACACTGAAGCTTTCTTT
v_gene: TRBV4-2; j_gene: TRBJ2-5; abundance: NA; d_gene: TRBD1; CDR3aa: CASSLLDRGLETQYF; CDR3nt: TGTGCCAGCAGCCTCCTGGACAGGGGGCTAGAGACCCAGTACTTC
v_gene: TRBV3-1; j_gene: TRBJ2-5; abundance: NA; d_gene: NA; CDR3aa: CASSQVGETQYF; CDR3nt: TGTGCCAGCAGCCAAGTGGGAGAGACCCAGTACTTC
v_gene: TRBV10-1; j_gene: TRBJ2-3; abundance: NA; d_gene: NA; CDR3aa: CASSERPSTDTQYF; CDR3nt: TGCGCCAGCAGTGAGAGACCGAGCACAGATACGCAGTATTTT
v_gene: TRBV6-4; j_gene: TRBJ2-1; abundance: NA; d_gene: NA; CDR3aa: CASSPSERSYNEQFF; CDR3nt: TGTGCCAGCAGTCCTAGCGAACGGTCCTACAATGAGCAGTTCTTC
v_gene: TRBV7-9; j_gene: TRBJ2-3; abundance: few; d_gene: NA; CDR3aa: CASSPGPSGRDTQYF; CDR3nt: TGTGCCAGCAGCCCTGGTCCTTCGGGCCGAGATACGCAGTATTTT
v_gene: TRBV25-1; j_gene: TRBJ1-1; abundance: few; d_gene: NA; CDR3aa: CASSLRDGLPEAFF; CDR3nt: TGTGCCAGCAGTCTCCGGGACGGCCTACCTGAAGCTTTCTTT
v_gene: TRBV6-1; j_gene: TRBJ1-1; abundance: few; d_gene: NA; CDR3aa: CASHVWGAAEAFF; CDR3nt: TGTGCCAGCCACGTCTGGGGGGCCGCTGAAGCTTTCTTT
v_gene: TRBV7-9; j_gene: TRBJ2-1; abundance: few; d_gene: NA; CDR3aa: CASSSVTEDGEQFF; CDR3nt: TGTGCCAGCAGCTCCGTGACAGAGGACGGTGAGCAGTTCTTC
v_gene: TRBV20-1; j_gene: TRBJ1-1; abundance: few; d_gene: NA; CDR3aa: CSARAGVNTEAFF; CDR3nt: TGCAGTGCTAGAGCAGGAGTGAACACTGAAGCTTTCTTT
v_gene: TRBV3-1; j_gene: TRBJ2-1; abundance: NA; d_gene: NA; CDR3aa: CASSKSVRLYNEQFF; CDR3nt: TGTGCCAGCAGCAAATCCGTTAGGCTGTACAATGAGCAGTTCTTC
v_gene: TRBV24-1; j_gene: TRBJ2-3; abundance: few; d_gene: NA; CDR3aa: CATSDFKRGNTQYF; CDR3nt: TGTGCCACCAGTGATTTCAAGAGGGGGAATACGCAGTATTTT
v_gene: TRBV5-1; j_gene: TRBJ1-2; abundance: few; d_gene: NA; CDR3aa: CASSLGGANYGYTF; CDR3nt: TGCGCCAGCAGCTTGGGTGGAGCTAACTATGGCTACACCTTC
v_gene: TRBV12-3/TRBV12-4; j_gene: TRBJ1-5; abundance: NA; d_gene: TRBD1; CDR3aa: CASSHGTGLNQPQHF; CDR3nt: TGTGCCAGCAGTCACGGGACAGGACTGAATCAGCCCCAGCATTTT
v_gene: TRBV10-3; j_gene: TRBJ2-3; abundance: few; d_gene: NA; CDR3aa: CAIRAEGPTDTQYF; CDR3nt: TGTGCCATCAGGGCGGAGGGGCCCACAGATACGCAGTATTTT
v_gene: TRBV4-1; j_gene: TRBJ1-2; abundance: many; d_gene: NA; CDR3aa: CASSQDRSGGYTF; CDR3nt: TGCGCCAGCAGCCAAGATCGTTCAGGAGGCTACACCTTC
v_gene: TRBV20-1; j_gene: TRBJ1-5; abundance: NA; d_gene: NA; CDR3aa: CSARDREGFYQPQHF; CDR3nt: TGCAGTGCTAGAGATAGGGAGGGGTTCTATCAGCCCCAGCATTTT
v_gene: TRBV3-1; j_gene: TRBJ1-1; abundance: few; d_gene: NA; CDR3aa: CASSQDHGGRPAFF; CDR3nt: TGTGCCAGCAGCCAAGATCACGGCGGTCGGCCGGCTTTCTTT
v_gene: TRBV6-5; j_gene: TRBJ2-1; abundance: few; d_gene: NA; CDR3aa: CASSYWDEQFF; CDR3nt: TGTGCCAGCAGTTACTGGGATGAGCAGTTCTTC
v_gene: TRBV2; j_gene: TRBJ2-2; abundance: few; d_gene: NA; CDR3aa: CASSELSLRKNTGELFF; CDR3nt: TGTGCCAGCAGTGAACTGTCGTTGAGGAAAAACACCGGGGAGCTGTTTTTT
v_gene: TRBV6-5; j_gene: TRBJ2-7; abundance: few; d_gene: NA; CDR3aa: CASSYGGFYEQYF; CDR3nt: TGTGCCAGCAGTTACGGGGGGTTCTACGAGCAGTACTTC
v_gene: TRBV6-5; j_gene: TRBJ1-2; abundance: few; d_gene: NA; CDR3aa: CASTKAGNYGYTF; CDR3nt: TGTGCCAGCACAAAGGCGGGGAACTATGGCTACACCTTC
v_gene: TRBV4-1; j_gene: TRBJ2-3; abundance: few; d_gene: TRBD2; CDR3aa: CASSPGGAGTDTQYF; CDR3nt: TGCGCCAGCAGCCCCGGGGGGGCGGGCACAGATACGCAGTATTTT
v_gene: TRBV20-1; j_gene: TRBJ2-1; abundance: many; d_gene: NA; CDR3aa: CSARSYNEQFF; CDR3nt: TGCAGTGCTCGTTCCTACAATGAGCAGTTCTTC
v_gene: TRBV6-4; j_gene: TRBJ2-1; abundance: NA; d_gene: NA; CDR3aa: CASSDLSAGNSEQFF; CDR3nt: TGTGCCAGCAGTGACTTATCCGCGGGGAATTCTGAGCAGTTCTTC
v_gene: TRBV2; j_gene: TRBJ1-4; abundance: few; d_gene: NA; CDR3aa: CASNRDMRLFF; CDR3nt: TGTGCCAGCAATCGCGACATGAGGCTGTTTTTT
v_gene: TRBV5-4; j_gene: TRBJ2-2; abundance: NA; d_gene: TRBD1; CDR3aa: CASSGDRGPAWELFF; CDR3nt: TGTGCCAGCAGCGGGGACAGGGGGCCCGCTTGGGAGCTGTTTTTT
v_gene: TRBV5-6; j_gene: TRBJ1-6; abundance: NA; d_gene: NA; CDR3aa: CASSLVDLVNSPLHF; CDR3nt: TGTGCCAGCAGCCTAGTGGATCTGGTGAATTCACCCCTCCACTTT
v_gene: TRBV7-2; j_gene: TRBJ2-3; abundance: many; d_gene: NA; CDR3aa: CASSGRGLTDTQYF; CDR3nt: TGTGCCAGCAGCGGAAGGGGCCTCACAGATACGCAGTATTTT
v_gene: TRBV24-1; j_gene: TRBJ2-3; abundance: few; d_gene: TRBD1; CDR3aa: CAIGTGDTQYF; CDR3nt: TGTGCCATCGGGACAGGAGATACGCAGTATTTT
v_gene: TRBV29-1; j_gene: TRBJ2-3; abundance: NA; d_gene: NA; CDR3aa: CSAIDRAQGDTQYF; CDR3nt: TGCAGCGCGATCGACAGAGCACAAGGAGATACGCAGTATTTT
v_gene: TRBV7-9; j_gene: TRBJ2-3; abundance: NA; d_gene: NA; CDR3aa: CASKGGGGSTDTQYF; CDR3nt: TGTGCCAGCAAAGGGGGGGGAGGTAGCACAGATACGCAGTATTTT
v_gene: TRBV5-1; j_gene: TRBJ2-1; abundance: NA; d_gene: NA; CDR3aa: CASSLTPWVEQFF; CDR3nt: TGCGCCAGCAGCTTGACTCCATGGGTTGAGCAGTTCTTC
v_gene: TRBV6-5; j_gene: TRBJ1-1; abundance: NA; d_gene: NA; CDR3aa: CASRPALNTEAFF; CDR3nt: TGTGCCAGCAGGCCAGCCCTGAACACTGAAGCTTTCTTT
v_gene: TRBV4-3; j_gene: TRBJ2-1; abundance: NA; d_gene: NA; CDR3aa: CASSQDRLGTHNEQFF; CDR3nt: TGCGCCAGCAGCCAAGACAGGTTAGGGACTCACAATGAGCAGTTCTTC
v_gene: TRBV27; j_gene: TRBJ1-2; abundance: NA; d_gene: NA; CDR3aa: CASSSPRQFRGYTF; CDR3nt: TGTGCCAGCAGTTCTCCTCGACAGTTTAGAGGCTACACCTTC
v_gene: TRBV27; j_gene: TRBJ2-1; abundance: NA; d_gene: TRBD2; CDR3aa: CASSLGLRGGKDEQFF; CDR3nt: TGTGCCAGCAGTTTAGGGTTGCGGGGGGGCAAGGATGAGCAGTTCTTC
v_gene: TRBV6-5; j_gene: TRBJ2-5; abundance: NA; d_gene: NA; CDR3aa: CASSYLGGRETQYF; CDR3nt: TGTGCCAGCAGTTACCTGGGCGGAAGGGAGACCCAGTACTTC
v_gene: TRBV20-1; j_gene: TRBJ2-7; abundance: few; d_gene: NA; CDR3aa: CSARVRGKRDYEQYF; CDR3nt: TGCAGTGCTAGAGTCCGTGGGAAACGGGACTACGAGCAGTACTTC
v_gene: TRBV12-3/TRBV12-4; j_gene: TRBJ2-1; abundance: few; d_gene: NA; CDR3aa: CASSLGPSGDEQFF; CDR3nt: TGTGCCAGCAGTTTAGGACCCTCGGGGGATGAGCAGTTCTTC
v_gene: TRBV2; j_gene: TRBJ2-1; abundance: NA; d_gene: TRBD1; CDR3aa: CASRQGQGNYNEQFF; CDR3nt: TGTGCCAGCAGACAAGGACAGGGGAACTACAATGAGCAGTTCTTC
v_gene: TRBV19; j_gene: TRBJ1-2; abundance: few; d_gene: TRBD1; CDR3aa: CASSIGAGQGSYGYTF; CDR3nt: TGTGCCAGTAGTATAGGTGCGGGACAGGGGAGCTATGGCTACACCTTC
v_gene: TRBV4-1; j_gene: TRBJ1-2; abundance: NA; d_gene: NA; CDR3aa: CASSQFGTAVGNGYTF; CDR3nt: TGCGCCAGCAGCCAATTCGGGACCGCGGTGGGAAATGGCTACACCTTC
v_gene: TRBV7-2; j_gene: TRBJ2-5; abundance: few; d_gene: TRBD1; CDR3aa: CASSLEHRGTETQYF; CDR3nt: TGTGCCAGCAGCTTAGAGCACAGGGGAACGGAGACCCAGTACTTC
v_gene: TRBV29-1; j_gene: TRBJ1-2; abundance: NA; d_gene: NA; CDR3aa: CSVQDNYGYTF; CDR3nt: TGCAGCGTTCAGGACAACTATGGCTACACCTTC